This T cell receptor (beta chain) was identified in a study of PD-1 blockade in classical Hodgkin lymphoma. Study background: Administration of nivolumab to patients was at 3 mg/kg intravenously every 2 weeks.

The table came from immunoSEQ multiplex PCR; TCRdb's copy has only in-frame clones and leaves some out. The sample comprises about 50,000 clones, about 75% of which are singletons, and about 12% rests with the top ten. This CDR3 region has 15 residues. V trimming: 3 bases; J trimming: 5 bases; junction bases outside the gene matches: 8. Germline loops: CDR1 SGHNT, CDR2 YYREEE (reference sequence). Study-level points and caveats: Newly diagnosed and completely responding patients shared comparable baseline diversity. The CD4+ diversity rise by C4D1 was clearest in complete responders. It was reported that newly diagnosed patients had less baseline TCR diversity than healthy donors.

In regard to this clone: The antigen remains unidentified.

Time point specified: cycle 4 day 1 (C4D1), after more than 5 weeks of nivolumab. Following autologous stem cell transplantation, relapse occurred in every patient, and exposure to brentuximab vedotin varied. This clonotype originated in a human donor with classical Hodgkin lymphoma. The sample consisted of peripheral blood mononuclear cells (PBMCs), taken before the fourth cycle of nivolumab. The V call is TRBV5-4, the J call TRBJ2-5, with TRBD1 matching 9 bases. CDR3 protein: CASSWEGQGTETQYF. CDR3 in DNA: TGTGCCAGCAGCTGGGAGGGACAGGGTACGGAGACCCAGTACTTC. Together with reference TRBV5-4 and TRBJ2-5, the CDR3 gives the full variable domain: ETGVTQSPTHLIKTRGQQVTLRCSSQSGHNTVSWYQQALGQGPQFIFQYYREEENGRGNFPPRFSGLQFPNYSSELNVNALELDDSALYLCASSWEGQGTETQYFGPGTRLLVL.